A selection of T cell receptor beta chains follows, all from one sample in a study of blood T cell repertoires in COVID-19. Sequencing was performed with immunoSEQ multiplex PCR; in TCRdb, only in-frame clones are kept and a portion is missing. The sample lists 55,000 to 65,000 clones, around 80% occurring once. Sequenced: peripheral blood. These receptors were collected from a young man with COVID-19, enrolled during active disease. The CDR3 runs from the conserved cysteine through the conserved F or W. The order of the fields is CDR3 length, D gene, clone size, J gene, V gene, CDR3 protein, CDR3 DNA. The D gene is left open where the match is weak. Some rows have no size entry. The others give once, few or many, or a class for an expanded clone.

15,NA,few,TRBJ2-1,TRBV7-8,CASSADYSSYNEQFF,TGTGCCAGCAGCGCGGACTACAGCTCCTACAATGAGCAGTTCTTC
14,TRBD2,NA,TRBJ2-2,TRBV3-1/TRBV3-2,CASDWGGNTGELFF,TGTGCCAGCGATTGGGGGGGGAACACCGGGGAGCTGTTTTTT
18,NA,NA,TRBJ2-1,TRBV6-1,CASSEATPLAASYNEQFF,TGTGCCAGCAGTGAAGCGACCCCCCTAGCCGCTTCCTACAATGAGCAGTTCTTC
16,NA,once,TRBJ2-1,TRBV28,CASRGGGEGVYNEQFF,TGTGCCAGCAGGGGAGGTGGCGAAGGAGTCTACAATGAGCAGTTCTTC
15,TRBD2,NA,TRBJ2-3,TRBV9,CASSTTSGTRDTQYF,TGTGCCAGCAGCACGACTAGCGGGACTAGAGATACGCAGTATTTT
16,TRBD1,once,TRBJ1-2,TRBV11-2,CASSSLRTGSDYGYTF,TGTGCCAGCAGCTCCCTAAGGACAGGTTCGGACTATGGCTACACCTTC
12,NA,NA,TRBJ1-1,TRBV3-1/TRBV3-2,CASSQGSTEAFF,TGTGCCAGCAGCCAAGGTAGCACTGAAGCTTTCTTT
14,NA,NA,TRBJ1-2,TRBV7-8,CASSFQEDSYGYTF,TGTGCCAGCAGCTTTCAGGAGGACAGCTATGGCTACACCTTC
15,TRBD1,NA,TRBJ2-7,TRBV20-1,CSASKIGQGSHEQYF,TGCAGTGCTAGTAAAATTGGACAGGGTAGCCACGAGCAGTACTTC
17,TRBD1,NA,TRBJ2-5,TRBV5-6,CASSSQTQGAVGETQYF,TGTGCCAGCAGCTCCCAGACTCAGGGGGCTGTAGGAGAGACCCAGTACTTC
13,TRBD1,NA,TRBJ1-5,TRBV12-3/TRBV12-4,CASRADRAQPQHF,TGTGCCAGCAGAGCGGACAGGGCTCAGCCCCAGCATTTT
16,TRBD1,NA,TRBJ2-2,TRBV5-8,CASSSLDRGVTGELFF,TGTGCCAGCAGCTCCCTCGACAGGGGAGTGACCGGGGAGCTGTTTTTT
13,NA,NA,TRBJ2-7,TRBV28,CASSLGGRGEQYF,TGTGCCAGCAGTTTGGGGGGGCGCGGCGAGCAGTACTTC
16,NA,NA,TRBJ1-2,TRBV28,CASRTVPPTGNYGYTF,TGTGCCAGCAGGACAGTGCCTCCCACAGGAAATTATGGCTACACCTTC
14,TRBD1,once,TRBJ1-4,TRBV30,CACPYGTVNEKLFF,TGTGCCTGCCCCTACGGGACAGTTAATGAAAAACTGTTTTTT
14,NA,NA,TRBJ1-6,TRBV19,CPAREGPYNSPLHF,TGTCCCGCGCGGGAGGGGCCGTATAATTCACCCCTCCACTTT
12,NA,NA,TRBJ2-3,TRBV30,CAWSVSLDTQYF,TGTGCCTGGAGTGTTTCCCTAGATACGCAGTATTTT
15,NA,NA,TRBJ1-1,TRBV28,CASSLNVGGNTEAFF,TGTGCCAGCAGTTTAAACGTAGGCGGCAACACTGAAGCTTTCTTT
12,NA,NA,TRBJ1-2,TRBV5-4,CASLTLAGGYTF,TGTGCCAGTCTAACCTTGGCGGGGGGCTACACCTTC
15,NA,NA,TRBJ1-6,TRBV6-5,CASSSQTVGISPLHF,TGTGCCAGCAGTTCGCAGACAGTCGGTATATCGCCCCTCCACTTT
11,NA,NA,TRBJ1-1,TRBV28,CASSLLNRAFF,TGTGCCAGCAGTTTGCTAAATCGAGCTTTCTTT
15,NA,NA,TRBJ2-3,TRBV9,CASSVGPSGTDTQYF,TGTGCCAGCAGCGTAGGGCCTAGCGGCACAGATACGCAGTATTTT
15,TRBD2,NA,TRBJ2-7,TRBV6-1,CASSERGGSWDEQYF,TGTGCCAGCAGTGAACGGGGCGGGAGTTGGGACGAGCAGTACTTC
13,NA,NA,TRBJ2-3,TRBV7-3,CSPGSHPGDTQYF,TGTAGTCCCGGGAGCCACCCGGGAGATACGCAGTATTTT
13,NA,NA,TRBJ1-1,TRBV6-6,CASLSRMNTEAFF,TGTGCCAGCTTATCCAGAATGAACACTGAAGCTTTCTTT
16,TRBD2,once,TRBJ2-3,TRBV7-2,CASSPPLAGDQDTQYF,TGTGCCAGCAGCCCCCCCCTAGCGGGAGATCAAGATACGCAGTATTTT
14,TRBD1,NA,TRBJ1-1,TRBV7-2,CASSEQGPGTEAFF,TGTGCCAGCAGCGAACAGGGGCCGGGGACTGAAGCTTTCTTT
15,TRBD2,NA,TRBJ2-1,TRBV27,CASSATSGRTDEQFF,TGTGCCAGCAGTGCGACTAGCGGGAGGACGGATGAGCAGTTCTTC